The entry below gives a single TCR beta chain sequence along with its context. Different DNA sequences within this sample yield the same CDR3. Libraries were prepared by immunoSEQ multiplex PCR; TCRdb keeps only in-frame clonotypes and omits some of them. In the table there are fewer than 300,000 clones, under 90% of which are singletons. This entry belongs to a study of blood T cell repertoires in COVID-19. Across the study: T cells, B-cell-depleted T cells, or PBMCs provided the cDNA or gDNA that served as material.

The CDR3 covers 15 residues. Germline V gives CDR1 SGDLS, CDR2 YYNGEE. Trimming at V came to 2 bases and at J to 0 bases, leaving 0 bases not matched to a gene. This sequence originates from a woman aged 60-70 years with active or convalescent COVID-19. Material for sequencing was peripheral blood. J is TRBJ2-3 and V is TRBV9; 10 nucleotides line up with TRBD1. The CDR3 here is CASSVGQGSTDTQYF. In nucleotides, the CDR3 is TGTGCCAGCAGCGTGGGACAGGGGAGCACAGATACGCAGTATTTT.